The clone carrying this T cell receptor beta chain was detected many times. TCRbeta library construction was performed incorporating unique molecular identifiers. TCRdb independently ran MiXCR on the PCR reads; one entry per CDR3 protein. The repertoire holds about 240,000 distinct CDR3 sequences, with 20% to 30% as singletons. This record comes from a study of T-cell reconstitution after alpha-beta-depleted transplantation in children. The CDR3 extends over 14 amino acids. The V call is TRBV21-1, the J call TRBJ2-7; TRBD1, the table's D call, was not compared with the DNA. TRBV21-1 is a pseudogene. Sequences were derived from PBMCs, sampled before TCRalphabeta/CD19-depleted stem cell transplant. This receptor was identified in a girl aged 2-10 years with Fanconi anemia, due to receive a stem cell transplant. As DNA, the CDR3 is TGTGCCAGTTTAGCGGATCCGGGAGCCTACGAGCAGTACTTC. Translation: CASLADPGAYEQYF.